What follows is one TCR beta chain and its context. Study processing details: Scientists estimated how many nucleated cells there were by amplifying reference gene primers. Profiled with immunoSEQ multiplex PCR; TCRdb holds only in-frame clones, not every one. D and trimming come from the DNA, and the V and J calls and clone size come from that table. The profile covers hundreds of thousands of clones, with less than 90% appearing a single time and 15% to 20% taken by the ten largest. The data originate from a study of blood T cell repertoires in COVID-19. Study-level background: The origin of the acute and convalescent COVID-19 samples was the United States, Italy and Spain. PBMCs, B-cell-depleted T cells, or T cells were the source of the cDNA or gDNA that made up the material.

Germline V CDR1 and CDR2: KGHDR, SFDVKD. Trimming removed 3 bases at V and 5 bases at J, with 8 bases between. CDR3 size: 13 residues. Sequenced: peripheral blood. The TCR originated in a man aged 25 to 45 with active or convalescent COVID-19. The chain has TRBV24-1 and TRBJ2-3; no definite D call. CDR3 in amino acids: CATSDNAVDTQYF. The DNA of the CDR3 is TGTGCCACCAGTGATAACGCAGTAGATACGCAGTATTTT.